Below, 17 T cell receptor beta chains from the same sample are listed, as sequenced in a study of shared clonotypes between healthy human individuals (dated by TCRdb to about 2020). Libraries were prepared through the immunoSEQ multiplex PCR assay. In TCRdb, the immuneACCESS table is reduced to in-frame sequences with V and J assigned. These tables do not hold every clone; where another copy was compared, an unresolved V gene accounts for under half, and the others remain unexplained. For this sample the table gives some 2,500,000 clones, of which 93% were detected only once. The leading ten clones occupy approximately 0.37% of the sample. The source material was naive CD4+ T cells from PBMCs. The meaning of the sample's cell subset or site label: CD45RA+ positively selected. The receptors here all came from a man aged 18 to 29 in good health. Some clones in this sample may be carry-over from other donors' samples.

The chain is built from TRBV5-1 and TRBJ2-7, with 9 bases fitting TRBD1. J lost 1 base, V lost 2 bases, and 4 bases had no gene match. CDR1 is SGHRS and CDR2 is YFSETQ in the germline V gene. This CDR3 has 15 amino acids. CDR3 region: CASSFEGTGSYEQYF. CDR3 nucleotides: TGCGCCAGCAGCTTCGAAGGGACAGGGTCCTACGAGCAGTACTTC.

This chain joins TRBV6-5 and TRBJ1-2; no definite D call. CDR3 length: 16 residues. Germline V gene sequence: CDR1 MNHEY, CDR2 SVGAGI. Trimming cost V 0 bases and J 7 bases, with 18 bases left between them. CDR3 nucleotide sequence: TGTGCCAGCAGTTACTCGATAATGGCATCCCCACTTGGCTACACCTTC. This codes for CASSYSIMASPLGYTF.

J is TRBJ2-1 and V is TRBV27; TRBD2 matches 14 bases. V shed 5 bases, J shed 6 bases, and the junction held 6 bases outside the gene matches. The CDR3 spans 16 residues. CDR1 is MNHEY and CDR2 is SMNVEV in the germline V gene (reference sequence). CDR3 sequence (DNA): TGTGCCAGCAGTCCGCGTGGACTAGCGGGAGGCAATGAGCAGTTCTTC. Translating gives CASSPRGLAGGNEQFF.

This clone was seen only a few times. The CDR3 bases are TGCGCCAGCGGGACAGGGGCGAGCACTGAAGCTTTCTTT. It yields the protein CASGTGASTEAFF. J is TRBJ1-1 and V is TRBV5-1, with TRBD1 matching over 10 bases. Trimming at V came to 7 bases and at J to 4 bases, leaving 4 bases not matched to a gene. CDR3 size: 13 residues. Germline assignment: CDR1 SGHRS and CDR2 YFSETQ.

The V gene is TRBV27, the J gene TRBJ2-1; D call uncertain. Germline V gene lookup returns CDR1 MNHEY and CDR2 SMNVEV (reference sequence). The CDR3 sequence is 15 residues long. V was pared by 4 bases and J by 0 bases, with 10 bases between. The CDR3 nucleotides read TGTGCCAGCAGTTCCGACGGCCCCTCCTACAATGAGCAGTTCTTC. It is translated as CASSSDGPSYNEQFF.

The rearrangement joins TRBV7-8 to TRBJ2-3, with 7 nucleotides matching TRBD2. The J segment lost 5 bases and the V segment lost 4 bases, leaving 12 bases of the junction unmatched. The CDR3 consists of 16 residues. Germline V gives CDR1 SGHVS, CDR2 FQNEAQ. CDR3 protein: CASSSPSGLRIDTQYF. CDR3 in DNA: TGTGCCAGCAGCTCACCTAGCGGTCTCCGGATAGATACGCAGTATTTT. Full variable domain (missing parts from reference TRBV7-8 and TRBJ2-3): GAGVSQSPRYKVAKRGQDVALRCDPISGHVSLFWYQQALGQGPEFLTYFQNEAQLDKSGLPSDRFFAERPEGSVSTLKIQRTQQEDSAVYLCASSSPSGLRIDTQYFGPGTRLTVL.

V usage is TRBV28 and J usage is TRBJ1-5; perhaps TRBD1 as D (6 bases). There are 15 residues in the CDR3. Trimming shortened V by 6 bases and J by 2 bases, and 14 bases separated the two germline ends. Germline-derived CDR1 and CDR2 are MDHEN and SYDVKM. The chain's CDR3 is CASSGGGIGNQPQHF. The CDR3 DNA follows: TGTGCCAGCAGCGGAGGGGGGATTGGCAATCAGCCCCAGCATTTT.

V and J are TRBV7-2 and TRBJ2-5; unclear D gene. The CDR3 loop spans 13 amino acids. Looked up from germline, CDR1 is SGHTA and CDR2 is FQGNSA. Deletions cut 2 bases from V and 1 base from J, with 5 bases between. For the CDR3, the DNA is TGTGCCAGCAGCTTAATGGTCCAAGAGACCCAGTACTTC. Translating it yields CASSLMVQETQYF.

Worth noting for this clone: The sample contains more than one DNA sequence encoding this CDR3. The CDR3 loop is CASSVGQGNYGYTF. The DNA of the CDR3 is TGTGCCAGCAGCGTCGGACAGGGGAACTATGGCTACACCTTC. This chain links TRBV9 with TRBJ1-2, with TRBD1 matching 9 bases. V was pared by 2 bases and J by 2 bases, with 1 base of the junction left unmatched. Germline V lookup: CDR1 SGDLS, CDR2 YYNGEE. This CDR3 comprises 14 residues.

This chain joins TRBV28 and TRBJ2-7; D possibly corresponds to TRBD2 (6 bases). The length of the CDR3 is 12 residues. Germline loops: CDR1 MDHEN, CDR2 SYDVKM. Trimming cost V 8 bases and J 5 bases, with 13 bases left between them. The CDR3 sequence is CASQTSPHEQYF. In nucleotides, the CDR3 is TGTGCCAGCCAGACTAGTCCCCACGAGCAGTACTTC.

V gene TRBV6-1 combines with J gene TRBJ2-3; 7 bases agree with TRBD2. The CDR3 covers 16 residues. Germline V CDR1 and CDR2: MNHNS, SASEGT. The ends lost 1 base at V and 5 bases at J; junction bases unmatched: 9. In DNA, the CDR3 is TGTGCCAGCAGTGAAGTTCAGTTTAGGGAGGGAGATACGCAGTATTTT. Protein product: CASSEVQFREGDTQYF.

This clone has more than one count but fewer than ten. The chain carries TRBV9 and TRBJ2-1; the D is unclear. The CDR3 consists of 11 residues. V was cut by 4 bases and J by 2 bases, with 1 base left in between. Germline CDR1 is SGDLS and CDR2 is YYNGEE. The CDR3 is CASSTYNEQFF. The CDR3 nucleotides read TGTGCCAGCAGCACCTACAATGAGCAGTTCTTC.

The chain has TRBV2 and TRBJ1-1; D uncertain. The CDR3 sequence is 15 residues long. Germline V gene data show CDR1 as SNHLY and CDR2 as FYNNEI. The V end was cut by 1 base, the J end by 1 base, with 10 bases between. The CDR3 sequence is CASSEGPVKNTEAFF. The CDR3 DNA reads TGTGCCAGCAGTGAAGGGCCCGTAAAGAACACTGAAGCTTTCTTT.

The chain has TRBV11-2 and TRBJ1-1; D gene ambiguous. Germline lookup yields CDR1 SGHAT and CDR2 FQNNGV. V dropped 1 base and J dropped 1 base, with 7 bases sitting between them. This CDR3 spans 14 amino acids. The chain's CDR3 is CASSLGMTNTEAFF. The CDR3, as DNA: TGTGCCAGCAGCTTAGGTATGACGAACACTGAAGCTTTCTTT. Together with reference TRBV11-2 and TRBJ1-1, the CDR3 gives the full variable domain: EAGVAQSPRYKIIEKRQSVAFWCNPISGHATLYWYQQILGQGPKLLIQFQNNGVVDDSQLPKDRFSAERLKGVDSTLKIQPAKLEDSAVYLCASSLGMTNTEAFFGQGTRLTVV.

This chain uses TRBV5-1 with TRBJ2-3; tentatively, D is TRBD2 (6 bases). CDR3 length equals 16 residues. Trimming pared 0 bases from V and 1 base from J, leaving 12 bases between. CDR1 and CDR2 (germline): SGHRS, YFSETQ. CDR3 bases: TGCGCCAGCAGCTTGGTAGGGACTCTCCGCACAGATACGCAGTATTTT. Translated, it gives CASSLVGTLRTDTQYF.

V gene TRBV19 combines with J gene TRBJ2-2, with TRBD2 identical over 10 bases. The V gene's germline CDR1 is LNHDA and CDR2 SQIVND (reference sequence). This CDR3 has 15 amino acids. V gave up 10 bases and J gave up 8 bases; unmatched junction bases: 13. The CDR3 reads CATPGASGRSGELFF. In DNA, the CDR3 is TGTGCCACCCCAGGGGCTAGCGGGAGATCGGGGGAGCTGTTTTTT.

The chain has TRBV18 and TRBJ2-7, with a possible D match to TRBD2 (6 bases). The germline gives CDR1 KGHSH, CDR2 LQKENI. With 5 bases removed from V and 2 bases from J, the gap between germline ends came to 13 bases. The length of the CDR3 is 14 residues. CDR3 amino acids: CASSAPEGPYEQYF. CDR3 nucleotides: TGTGCCAGCTCAGCTCCGGAGGGCCCCTACGAGCAGTACTTC. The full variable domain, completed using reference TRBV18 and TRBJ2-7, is NAGVMQNPRHLVRRRGQEARLRCSPMKGHSHVYWYRQLPEEGLKFMVYLQKENIIDESGMPKERFSAEFPKEGPSILRIQQVVRGDSAAYFCASSAPEGPYEQYFGPGTRLTVT.